The source of this T cell receptor (beta chain) is a study of blood T cell repertoires in COVID-19. In the study's own analysis: Nucleated cell counts were estimated from reference gene primer amplification. This table comes from immunoSEQ multiplex PCR, and its TCRdb copy is limited to in-frame clones, with some not included. V, J and clone size are taken as reported in that table, and D and trimming were inferred from the DNA itself. This table holds 110,000 to 150,000 clones, around 85% found once. The V gene lost 7 bases and the J gene lost 1 base, with 10 bases spanning the gap. The CDR3 totals 13 residues. Participants came from around 25 US areas, aged about 18 to 100 years. Assignments of participants to cohorts depended upon their own reported clinical history.

The J gene is TRBJ1-1, the V gene TRBV12-3 or TRBV12-4; D gene uncertain. The sample taken for sequencing was PBMCs or T cells enriched from blood (not recorded which). The clonotype was recovered from a woman in her thirties or forties who had recovered from COVID-19. This CDR3 reads CASNQGGNTEAFF. The CDR3 DNA reads TGTGCCAGCAACCAAGGCGGGAACACTGAAGCTTTCTTT.